The 8 T cell receptor beta chains below were found in one sample sequenced in a study of blood T cell repertoires in COVID-19. TCRdb keeps only in-frame clones here, not all; method: immunoSEQ multiplex PCR. The top ten clones hold 1.1% of a sample with roughly 400,000 clones, roughly nine tenths of them seen once. The sample taken for sequencing was PBMCs or T cells enriched from blood (not recorded which). Receptor source: a young man who had recovered from COVID-19.

The rearrangement links TRBV11-2 to TRBJ1-1, with D possibly matching TRBD1 (5 bases). The CDR3 loop spans 15 amino acids. V lost 1 base to trimming and J lost 5 bases, with 14 bases between them. The germline V gene encodes CDR1 SGHAT and CDR2 FQNNGV. CDR3 amino acids: CASSLGPGGGTEAFF. In DNA, the CDR3 is TGTGCCAGCAGCTTAGGTCCGGGGGGAGGAACTGAAGCTTTCTTT.

The V and J genes are TRBV5-1 and TRBJ2-5; possibly TRBD1 for D (5 bases). The length of the CDR3 is 15 residues. CDR1 is SGHRS, CDR2 YFSETQ, per germline. V lost 3 bases, J lost 5 bases, and 17 bases lay in between. The CDR3 region is CASSSTLGPGETQYF. Written as DNA, the CDR3 is TGCGCCAGCAGCTCTACCCTGGGGCCTGGGGAGACCCAGTACTTC.

The CDR3 nucleotides read TGTGCCAGCAGCTTACCCCCGGGACAGGGGATATATGGCTACACCTTC. Its protein is CASSLPPGQGIYGYTF. V and J are TRBV7-2 and TRBJ1-2; 10 nucleotides match TRBD1. This CDR3 has 16 residues. With 2 bases clipped from V and 5 bases from J, the junction kept 8 bases outside the gene matches. Germline CDR1 SGHTA, CDR2 FQGNSA.

The genes are TRBV20-1 and TRBJ2-4; a weak D match, TRBD1 (5 bases). The CDR3 is 11 residues long. Germline V gives CDR1 DFQATT, CDR2 SNEGSKA (reference sequence). The CDR3 sequence is CSSIQGLIQYF. The CDR3 nucleotides read TGCAGCTCTATTCAGGGCCTCATTCAGTACTTC.

This chain links TRBV6-5 with TRBJ2-5; 7 bases match TRBD1. This CDR3 is 13 amino acids long. V shed 6 bases, J shed 7 bases, and the junction held 8 bases outside the gene matches. Germline CDR1 and CDR2: MNHEY and SVGAGI. CDR3 sequence: CASRKDRFGTQYF. CDR3 nucleotides: TGTGCCAGCAGGAAGGACAGGTTTGGGACCCAGTACTTC.

CDR3 region: CASSYRRYSYEQYF. Here the CDR3 DNA reads TGTGCCAGCAGTTATCGGCGGTACTCCTACGAGCAGTACTTC. The chain is built from TRBV6-5 and TRBJ2-7, with D unresolved. V lost 3 bases to trimming and J lost 0 bases, with 9 bases between them. Germline CDR1 reads MNHEY; CDR2 reads SVGAGI. This CDR3 has 14 amino acids.

This chain uses TRBV6-1 with TRBJ2-7; unclear D gene. CDR1 and CDR2 (germline): MNHNS, SASEGT. The CDR3 has 13 amino acids. V was cut by 3 bases and J by 3 bases, with 9 bases left in between. The CDR3 region is CASSDRLNYEQYF. The CDR3 bases are TGTGCCAGCAGTGACAGGCTGAACTACGAGCAGTACTTC.

This sequence joins TRBV3-1 (or the pseudogene TRBV3-2) and TRBJ2-2, with 11 bases matching TRBD2. The CDR3 extends over 18 amino acids. Per the germline V gene, CDR1 is LGHDT and CDR2 is YNNKEL (reference sequence). Unmatched junction bases numbered 8, after V lost 4 bases and J lost 1 base. CDR3 nucleotide sequence: TGTGCCAGCAGCCGGCCGGGACTAGCGGATAAGAACACCGGGGAGCTGTTTTTT. This codes for CASSRPGLADKNTGELFF.